The clone carrying this T cell receptor beta chain is labeled medium-sized. The sample comes from a study of metastatic and nonmetastatic thyroid tumors. TCRdb reanalyzed the PCR reads via MiXCR. This sample yields about 26,000 clones, of which about 15% are seen a single time; 2.5% to 4% belongs to the top ten. Every patient was untreated before thyroid surgery. There are 19 residues in the CDR3. V gave up 2 bases and J gave up 4 bases, with 24 bases separating them. In germline, CDR1 is MDHEN, CDR2 SYDVKM. The receptor's source is a female donor with papillary thyroid cancer or a benign thyroid nodule (not recorded which). Some clones in this sample may be carry-over from other donors' samples. The sample consisted of blood. This chain joins TRBV28 and TRBJ2-1; weak D call: TRBD2 (9 bases). The CDR3 nucleotides are TGTGCCAGCAGTTTAGGGTGGGACAGGACCAGCGGGAGGTACAATGAGCAGTTCTTC. This translates into CASSLGWDRTSGRYNEQFF.